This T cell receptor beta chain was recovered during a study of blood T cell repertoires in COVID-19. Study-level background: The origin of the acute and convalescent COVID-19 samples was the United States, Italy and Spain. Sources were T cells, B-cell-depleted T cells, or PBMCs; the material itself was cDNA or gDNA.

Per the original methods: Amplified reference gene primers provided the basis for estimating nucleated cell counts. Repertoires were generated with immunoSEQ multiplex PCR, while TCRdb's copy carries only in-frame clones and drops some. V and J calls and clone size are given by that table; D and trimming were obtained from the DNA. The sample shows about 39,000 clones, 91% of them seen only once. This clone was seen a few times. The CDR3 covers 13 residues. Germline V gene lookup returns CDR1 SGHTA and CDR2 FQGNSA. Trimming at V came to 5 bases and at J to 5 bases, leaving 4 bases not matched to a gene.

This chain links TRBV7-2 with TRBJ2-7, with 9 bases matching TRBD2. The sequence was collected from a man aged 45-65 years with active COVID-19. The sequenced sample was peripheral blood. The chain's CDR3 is CASSPREGNEQYF. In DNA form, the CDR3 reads TGTGCCAGCAGCCCGCGGGAGGGAAACGAGCAGTACTTC.